This T cell receptor (beta chain) was sequenced for a study of blood T cell repertoires in COVID-19. Across the whole study: Samples representing acute and convalescent COVID-19 were sourced from the United States, Italy and Spain. Nucleic acid was either cDNA or gDNA, and it came from T cells, B-cell-depleted T cells, or PBMCs.

Authors' data handling: Reference gene primers were amplified, and this amplification served to estimate nucleated cell counts. TCRdb's table, derived via immunoSEQ multiplex PCR, lists solely in-frame clones and lacks some. From that table come the V and J calls and clone size; the DNA was used to work out D and trimming. The sample has 300,000 to 350,000 clones; about 83% are singletons. The CDR3 spans 13 residues. V was trimmed by 5 bases and J by 5 bases, leaving 11 bases between them. CDR1 is SGHNT, CDR2 YYREEE, per germline (reference sequence). The sequencing input was peripheral blood. The sequence came from a man between 25 and 39 years old with active or convalescent COVID-19. The V call is TRBV5-4, the J call TRBJ2-1; weak D call: TRBD1 (6 bases). Here the CDR3 DNA reads TGTGCCAGCAGTCGGGACAACGACAATGAGCAGTTCTTC. This encodes CASSRDNDNEQFF.